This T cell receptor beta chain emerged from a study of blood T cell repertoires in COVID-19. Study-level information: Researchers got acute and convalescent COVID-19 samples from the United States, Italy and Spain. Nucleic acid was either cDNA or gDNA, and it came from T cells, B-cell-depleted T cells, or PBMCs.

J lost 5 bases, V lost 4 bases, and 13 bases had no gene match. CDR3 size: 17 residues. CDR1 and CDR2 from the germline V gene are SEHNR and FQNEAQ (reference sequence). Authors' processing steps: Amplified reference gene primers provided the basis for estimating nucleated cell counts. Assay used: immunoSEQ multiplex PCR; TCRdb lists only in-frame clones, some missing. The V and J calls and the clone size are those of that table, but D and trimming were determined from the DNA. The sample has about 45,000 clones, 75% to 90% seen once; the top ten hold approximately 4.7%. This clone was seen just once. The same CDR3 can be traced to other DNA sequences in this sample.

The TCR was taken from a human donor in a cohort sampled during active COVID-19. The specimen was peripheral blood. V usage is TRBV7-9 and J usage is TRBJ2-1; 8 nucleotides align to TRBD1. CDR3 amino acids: CASSSRTRDRRDNEQFF. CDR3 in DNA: TGTGCCAGCAGCTCGCGAACTCGGGACAGGAGGGACAATGAGCAGTTCTTC.